A selection of T cell receptor beta chains follows, all from one sample in a study of T cell repertoires in cytomegalovirus infection. TCRdb reanalysed the reads using MiXCR and keeps one entry per CDR3 protein. The sample has a few hundred thousand distinct CDR3 sequences, around a tenth seen once. The sequenced sample was PBMCs. These receptors were taken from a human donor in good health (CMV status not recorded). Some clones in this sample may be carry-over from other donors' samples. CDR3s include the opening cysteine and the closing phenylalanine or tryptophan. A D gene is named only where the DNA matches it firmly. A row's size may be missing; if present it is once, few, many or a size class.

TRBD2	NA	TRBV27	TRBJ2-1	CASSPGIGAGEWNEQFF	TGTGCCAGCAGTCCAGGTATAGGAGCGGGAGAATGGAATGAGCAGTTCTTC
TRBD2	NA	TRBV11-2	TRBJ2-1	CASSSGLAGGFNEQFF	TGTGCCAGCAGCTCAGGACTAGCGGGAGGGTTCAATGAGCAGTTCTTC
NA	few	TRBV7-9	TRBJ2-1	CASSLGALAGLYNEQFF	TGTGCCAGCAGCTTAGGGGCCCTCGCGGGGCTATACAATGAGCAGTTCTTC
TRBD2	few	TRBV11-2	TRBJ2-3	CASSLNSGLNTDTQYF	TGTGCCAGCAGCTTGAATAGCGGGCTAAACACAGATACGCAGTATTTT
NA	few	TRBV7-8	TRBJ2-5	CASSLDPSGVKTQYF	TGTGCCAGCAGCTTAGATCCCTCCGGGGTCAAGACCCAGTACTTC
TRBD2	many	TRBV6-4	TRBJ2-1	CASSILAGGGNEQFF	TGTGCCAGCAGCATACTAGCGGGAGGAGGGAATGAGCAGTTCTTC
TRBD2	few	TRBV6-5	TRBJ2-7	CASSRGTSGGRSYEQYF	TGTGCCAGCAGTCGAGGGACTAGCGGGGGCCGCTCCTACGAGCAGTACTTC
NA	many	TRBV18	TRBJ2-1	CASSPIQRSSYNEQFF	TGTGCCAGCTCACCGATCCAAAGGAGCTCCTACAATGAGCAGTTCTTC
NA	NA	TRBV11-2	TRBJ2-1	CASSPRDHYNEQFF	TGTGCCAGCAGCCCGCGGGACCATTACAATGAGCAGTTCTTC
NA	NA	TRBV28	TRBJ1-1	CASSLRYGGRTEAFF	TGTGCCAGCAGTTTAAGGTATGGGGGGCGGACTGAAGCTTTCTTT
NA	many	TRBV6-1	TRBJ1-1	CASMGEMNTEAFF	TGTGCCAGCATGGGGGAAATGAACACTGAAGCTTTCTTT
NA	few	TRBV7-6	TRBJ2-5	CASQRGNQETQYF	TGTGCCAGCCAACGCGGGAACCAAGAGACCCAGTACTTC
NA	many	TRBV4-1	TRBJ2-1	CASSQYSYNEQFF	TGCGCCAGCAGCCAGTACTCCTACAATGAGCAGTTCTTC
NA	NA	TRBV6-6	TRBJ2-7	CASSYPDSYEQYF	TGTGCCAGCAGTTACCCGGACAGCTACGAGCAGTACTTC
TRBD1	NA	TRBV20-1	TRBJ1-2	CSPTPGGADGYTF	TGCAGTCCCACCCCAGGGGGCGCGGATGGCTACACCTTC
TRBD2	few	TRBV4-3	TRBJ2-3	CASSHALGERGVAGTQYF	TGCGCCAGCAGCCACGCCCTTGGGGAGCGGGGGGTTGCTGGTACGCAGTATTTT
NA	NA	TRBV20-1	TRBJ1-2	CSARDLQGIGDGYTF	TGCAGTGCTAGAGACCTACAGGGCATAGGGGATGGCTACACCTTC
TRBD1	many	TRBV7-2	TRBJ2-3	CASSLGQGTDTQYF	TGTGCCAGCAGCTTAGGACAGGGGACAGATACGCAGTATTTT
TRBD1	few	TRBV4-2	TRBJ2-7	CASSHASLGQASYEQYF	TGTGCCAGCAGCCACGCCTCCCTGGGACAGGCGTCCTACGAGCAGTACTTC
TRBD1	many	TRBV19	TRBJ1-5	CASSAGQGGNQPQHF	TGTGCCAGTAGTGCCGGACAGGGTGGTAATCAGCCCCAGCATTTT
TRBD1	many	TRBV7-2	TRBJ1-6	CASSLDDRGPPHSPLHF	TGTGCCAGCAGCTTGGACGACAGGGGGCCACCTCATTCACCCCTCCACTTT
NA	NA	TRBV27	TRBJ1-4	CASSIRGWATNEKLFF	TGTGCCAGCAGTATCAGGGGTTGGGCAACTAATGAAAAACTGTTTTTT
NA	NA	TRBV7-8	TRBJ1-1	CASSLPGENTEAFF	TGTGCCAGCAGCTTACCAGGAGAGAACACTGAAGCTTTCTTT
TRBD1	NA	TRBV12-3/TRBV12-4	TRBJ2-4	CASSLTGQGNIQYF	TGTGCCAGCAGTTTAACGGGACAGGGTAACATTCAGTACTTC
NA	few	TRBV20-1	TRBJ2-1	CSAKSQGAYNEQFF	TGCAGTGCCAAATCCCAGGGTGCCTACAATGAGCAGTTCTTC
NA	many	TRBV7-9	TRBJ1-6	CASSLSGYNSPLHF	TGTGCCAGCAGCTTATCAGGATATAATTCACCCCTCCACTTT
TRBD2	NA	TRBV7-2	TRBJ2-2	CASSLGLAGRGTGELFF	TGTGCCAGCAGCTTAGGACTAGCGGGGAGGGGCACCGGGGAGCTGTTTTTT
TRBD2	NA	TRBV20-1	TRBJ2-5	CSARPGTSGETQYF	TGCAGTGCTCGGCCCGGGACTAGCGGGGAGACCCAGTACTTC
TRBD2	once	TRBV27	TRBJ2-7	CASSWTSGSHEQYF	TGTGCCAGCAGCTGGACTAGCGGGAGCCACGAGCAGTACTTC
TRBD1	few	TRBV18	TRBJ2-7	CASSPDAGIPTGGFSYEQYF	TGTGCCAGCTCACCAGACGCTGGGATTCCGACAGGGGGCTTCTCCTACGAGCAGTACTTC
NA	NA	TRBV5-6	TRBJ1-6	CASSLNGGMGNSPLHF	TGTGCCAGCAGCTTGAACGGGGGTATGGGAAATTCACCCCTCCACTTT
TRBD2	NA	TRBV15	TRBJ2-3	CATRISVSGGASDTQYF	TGTGCCACCAGGATTTCAGTTAGCGGGGGGGCCTCAGATACGCAGTATTTT
NA	NA	TRBV7-6	TRBJ2-1	CASSLDLGQGGYNEQFF	TGTGCCAGCAGCTTAGATCTAGGGCAGGGAGGCTACAATGAGCAGTTCTTC
NA	NA	TRBV19	TRBJ1-4	CAARSGANEKLFF	TGTGCCGCCCGGTCGGGAGCTAATGAAAAACTGTTTTTT
NA	many	TRBV7-2	TRBJ1-6	CASSLRTGGSPLHF	TGTGCCAGCAGCTTAAGGACGGGGGGTTCACCCCTCCACTTT
NA	many	TRBV7-2	TRBJ1-6	CASTDSPLHF	TGTGCCAGCACGGATTCACCCCTCCACTTT
NA	many	TRBV7-2	TRBJ1-1	CASSFTENTEAFF	TGTGCCAGCAGCTTTACAGAGAACACTGAAGCTTTCTTT